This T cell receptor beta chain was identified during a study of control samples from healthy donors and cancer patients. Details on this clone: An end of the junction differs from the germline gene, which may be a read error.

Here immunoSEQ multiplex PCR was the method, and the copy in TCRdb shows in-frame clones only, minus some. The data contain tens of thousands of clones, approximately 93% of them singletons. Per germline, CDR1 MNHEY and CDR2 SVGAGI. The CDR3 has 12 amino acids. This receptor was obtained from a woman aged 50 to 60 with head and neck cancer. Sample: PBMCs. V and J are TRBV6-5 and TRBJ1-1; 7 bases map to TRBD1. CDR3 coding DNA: TGTGCCAGCAGTAACTCAGGGGGAGAAGCTTTCTTT. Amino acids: CASSNSGGEAFF.